This T cell receptor (beta chain) was identified during a study of T cells in Graves' hyperthyroidism and ophthalmopathy. Study-level points and caveats: Ophthalmopathy was told apart from stable hyperthyroidism by a 13 V-J model. Onset of ophthalmopathy came a median roughly 6.9 months after the model predicted it. Among clonotypes expanded in thyroid above 0.001, most were also found in blood.

Graves' hyperthyroidism qualified as stable when ophthalmopathy did not progress within 18 months. The source material, RNA transcripts, was used to amplify TCR beta CDR3 regions. During a first-round RT-PCR of the TCR CDR3, the HTBI primer set was used. TCRdb analysed the multiplex PCR reads with MiXCR anew, one entry per CDR3 protein. The sample has about 320,000 distinct CDR3 sequences, roughly 17% seen once; the top ten hold around a third. With 3 bases removed from V and 5 bases from J, the gap between germline ends came to 20 bases. The germline V gene encodes CDR1 SGDLS and CDR2 YYNGEE. The CDR3 extends over 16 amino acids. This clonotype was counted between two and nine times. Its antigen is still unknown.

The rearrangement joins TRBV9 to TRBJ2-5; the D gene is possibly TRBD2 (6 bases). What was sequenced was blood. This clonotype originated in a man younger than 45 with Graves' hyperthyroidism. CDR3 in amino acids: CASSATPGLGGETQYF. The CDR3 DNA follows: TGTGCCAGCAGCGCAACACCGGGCCTAGGAGGGGAGACCCAGTACTTC.